This is a list of T cell receptor beta chains from one sample in a study of blood T cell repertoires in COVID-19. Sequenced by immunoSEQ multiplex PCR; TCRdb stores in-frame clones only, minus some. The data show about 51,000 clones, just over 85% seen once. The specimen was peripheral blood. These receptors were collected from a man older than 75 with active COVID-19. Each CDR3 is given with its conserved first and last residue. D genes are given only for firm matches. Size is omitted from some rows. Given values are once, few, many or a class for expanded clones.

>TRBV28|once|.|TRBJ1-1
CASSRTGGSTEAFF
TGTGCCAGCAGTCGTACGGGGGGCAGTACTGAAGCTTTCTTT
>TRBV18|.|TRBD1|TRBJ2-5
CASSPPNSGGLSASGAQYF
TGTGCCAGCTCACCACCAAACTCAGGGGGCCTATCTGCTTCGGGGGCCCAGTACTTC
>TRBV19|.|TRBD2|TRBJ2-7
CASRTSGGGYEQYF
TGTGCCAGTAGAACGAGCGGGGGCGGCTACGAGCAGTACTTC
>TRBV5-5|once|.|TRBJ2-7
CASSLEAGGGYEQYF
TGTGCCAGCAGCTTGGAAGCCGGGGGTGGTTACGAGCAGTACTTC
>TRBV19|.|.|TRBJ2-7
CASSIMVYSYEQYF
TGTGCCAGTAGTATAATGGTCTACAGCTACGAGCAGTACTTC
>TRBV6-2/TRBV6-3|.|.|TRBJ2-7
CASSYGGQGASEQYF
TGTGCCAGCAGTTACGGGGGACAAGGTGCATCCGAGCAGTACTTC
>TRBV9|.|TRBD1|TRBJ2-1
CASRKQGSSETGEQFF
TGTGCCAGCAGAAAACAGGGGAGTAGCGAAACCGGTGAGCAGTTCTTC
>TRBV7-2|.|.|TRBJ2-7
CASSSAYVYEQYF
TGTGCCAGCAGCTCCGCCTATGTCTACGAGCAGTACTTC
>TRBV19|.|.|TRBJ1-2
CASSIAPRSGGYTF
TGTGCCAGTAGTATAGCTCCCAGGTCTGGGGGCTACACCTTC
>TRBV30|.|.|TRBJ2-3
CAWSAVRDSRTDTQYF
TGTGCCTGGAGTGCGGTCAGGGATTCTAGGACAGATACGCAGTATTTT
>TRBV5-5|.|TRBD2|TRBJ2-3
CASSFSSGPVSGDTQYF
TGTGCCAGCAGCTTTTCTAGCGGACCGGTGTCGGGGGATACGCAGTATTTT
>TRBV10-3|.|.|TRBJ2-5
CAISESQAGETQYF
TGTGCCATCAGTGAGTCGCAGGCGGGGGAGACCCAGTACTTC
>TRBV3-1/TRBV3-2|.|.|TRBJ2-4
CASSQDGSRNIQYF
TGTGCCAGCAGCCAAGACGGGAGTCGAAACATTCAGTACTTC
>TRBV23-1|.|TRBD2|TRBJ2-7
CASSQVTSGIYYEQYF
TGCGCCAGCAGTCAAGTGACTAGCGGGATTTATTACGAGCAGTACTTC
>TRBV12-3/TRBV12-4|.|.|TRBJ1-4
CASSFRGGEKLFF
TGTGCCAGCAGTTTCCGGGGAGGGGAAAAACTGTTTTTT
>TRBV5-6|.|.|TRBJ1-1
CASSGHTEAFF
TGTGCCAGCAGCGGGCACACTGAAGCTTTCTTT
>TRBV19|.|TRBD1|TRBJ1-5
CASAGTGNQPQHF
TGTGCCAGCGCCGGGACAGGGAATCAGCCCCAGCATTTT
>TRBV4-3|.|TRBD2|TRBJ2-7
CASSAPGGSAYEQYF
TGCGCCAGCAGCGCCCCTGGCGGGAGCGCCTACGAGCAGTACTTC
>TRBV6-1|.|TRBD1|TRBJ1-3
CASSDLWTGLATGNTIYF
TGTGCCAGCAGTGACCTGTGGACAGGTTTAGCAACTGGAAACACCATATATTTT
>TRBV18|.|TRBD2|TRBJ2-1
CASSPPGGTSGSTYNEQFF
TGTGCCAGCTCACCACCTGGCGGGACTAGCGGGAGTACATACAATGAGCAGTTCTTC
>TRBV6-6|once|TRBD2|TRBJ2-1
CASSPSGGNSYNEQFF
TGTGCCAGCAGTCCTAGCGGGGGAAACTCCTACAATGAGCAGTTCTTC
>TRBV3-1/TRBV3-2|.|.|TRBJ2-5
CASRSSGETQYF
TGTGCCAGCAGATCTTCGGGGGAGACCCAGTACTTC
>TRBV7-3|few|TRBD2|TRBJ2-1
CASSFGGGDEQFF
TGTGCCAGCAGCTTCGGTGGGGGGGATGAGCAGTTCTTC
>TRBV24-1|.|TRBD1|TRBJ2-5
CATAGTAQETQYF
TGTGCCACCGCCGGGACAGCACAAGAGACCCAGTACTTC
>TRBV28|.|TRBD1|TRBJ2-2
CASSSGQGAAAGELFF
TGTGCCAGCAGTTCGGGACAGGGGGCGGCAGCCGGGGAGCTGTTTTTT
>TRBV7-2|.|TRBD2|TRBJ2-7
CASSLSSGQPYEQYF
TGTGCCAGCAGCTTATCTAGCGGACAACCCTACGAGCAGTACTTC
>TRBV20-1|.|.|TRBJ1-5
CSASAVIDQPQHF
TGCAGTGCTAGTGCGGTAATAGATCAGCCCCAGCATTTT
>TRBV3-1/TRBV3-2|.|TRBD2|TRBJ2-7
CASSQWGTSGSYEQYF
TGTGCCAGCAGCCAATGGGGGACTAGCGGGTCCTACGAGCAGTACTTC
>TRBV5-1|once|TRBD2|TRBJ2-3
CASSLGVLAGGTDTQYF
TGCGCCAGCAGCTTGGGGGTCCTAGCGGGAGGCACAGATACGCAGTATTTT
>TRBV6-2/TRBV6-3|.|TRBD1|TRBJ2-2
CASSTGVTGELFF
TGTGCCAGCAGCACAGGGGTCACCGGGGAGCTGTTTTTT
>TRBV4-3|.|TRBD1|TRBJ1-5
CASSQELGTASNQPQHF
TGCGCCAGCAGCCAAGAACTCGGGACAGCTAGCAATCAGCCCCAGCATTTT
>TRBV18|.|.|TRBJ2-4
CASSPGAGATKNIQYF
TGTGCCAGCTCGCCCGGGGCGGGGGCTACCAAAAACATTCAGTACTTC
>TRBV6-5|.|.|TRBJ2-3
CASILTSTDTQYF
TGTGCCAGCATTCTGACAAGCACAGATACGCAGTATTTT
>TRBV3-1/TRBV3-2|.|TRBD1|TRBJ1-4
CASSRTGTGGRRELFF
TGTGCCAGCAGCCGGACCGGGACAGGGGGCCGAAGGGAACTGTTTTTT
>TRBV27|.|.|TRBJ2-5
CASSLYWGAKTQYF
TGTGCCAGCAGTTTATATTGGGGCGCGAAGACCCAGTACTTC
>TRBV27|.|TRBD1|TRBJ2-7
CASSLGQGYLYEQYF
TGTGCCAGCAGTCTCGGACAGGGGTATCTTTACGAGCAGTACTTC
>TRBV19|.|.|TRBJ1-4
CATNFGVSNEKLFF
TGTGCCACCAATTTCGGAGTTTCTAATGAAAAACTGTTTTTT
>TRBV2|.|TRBD1|TRBJ2-7
CASSEGQGTYEQYF
TGTGCCAGCAGTGAAGGACAGGGGACCTACGAGCAGTACTTC
>TRBV2|once|TRBD2|TRBJ2-5
CASSERGQETQYF
TGTGCCAGCAGTGAGCGGGGGCAAGAGACCCAGTACTTC
>TRBV7-9|.|.|TRBJ1-1
CASSKFSDRNTEAFF
TGTGCCAGCAGCAAGTTCTCGGACAGGAACACTGAAGCTTTCTTT
>TRBV2|.|.|TRBJ1-2
CASSEGHRYGYTF
TGTGCCAGCAGTGAGGGACATCGCTATGGCTACACCTTC
>TRBV19|.|.|TRBJ2-2
CASSIARAGTGELFF
TGTGCCAGTAGTATTGCTAGGGCGGGCACCGGGGAGCTGTTTTTT
>TRBV11-2|.|TRBD1|TRBJ2-7
CASRITGAPYEQYF
TGTGCCAGCAGGATTACAGGGGCGCCCTACGAGCAGTACTTC
>TRBV7-2|.|TRBD1|TRBJ2-5
CASSFTGQGGPLQETQYF
TGTGCCAGCAGCTTCACCGGACAGGGGGGACCCCTCCAAGAGACCCAGTACTTC
>TRBV28|.|.|TRBJ1-5
CASSRGILDSNQPQHF
TGTGCCAGCAGTCGAGGGATACTTGATAGCAATCAGCCCCAGCATTTT
>TRBV25-1|.|.|TRBJ1-1
CASSEGQGGTEAFF
TGTGCCAGCAGTGAAGGGCAAGGAGGAACTGAAGCTTTCTTT
>TRBV27|.|.|TRBJ2-1
CASSSQASFPLNEQFF
TGTGCCAGCAGTTCTCAAGCTAGTTTCCCCCTCAATGAGCAGTTCTTC
>TRBV21-1|.|.|TRBJ1-6
CASGGQDRGNPLHF
TGTGCCAGCGGGGGGCAGGACAGGGGCAATCCCCTCCACTTT
>TRBV2|.|TRBD2|TRBJ2-2
CASSVGLAGTGELFF
TGTGCCAGCAGTGTAGGGCTAGCGGGAACCGGGGAGCTGTTTTTT
>TRBV10-2|.|.|TRBJ2-1
CASSDGPGAEQFF
TGCGCCAGCAGTGACGGGCCGGGAGCTGAGCAGTTCTTC